These T cell receptor beta chains were read from a single sample in a study of T cell responses to AZD1222 COVID-19 vaccine. Method: immunoSEQ multiplex PCR; TCRdb's copy keeps in-frame clones and lacks some. Among more than 70,000 clones listed, 90% were seen once. The sample consisted of peripheral blood, taken on day 0 of AZD1222 vaccination. The receptors come from an adult in good health. CDR3s include the opening cysteine and the closing phenylalanine or tryptophan. Each record gives: CDR3 protein, D gene, V gene. A D gene is named only where the DNA matches it firmly.

CDR3 protein: CASQRMRGENSPLHF
D gene: .
V gene: TRBV6-5

CDR3 protein: CASSSSSVSKGTEAFF
D gene: .
V gene: TRBV10-1

CDR3 protein: CASSQVIYEKLFF
D gene: .
V gene: TRBV4-1

CDR3 protein: CASTCRQGGNQPQHF
D gene: .
V gene: TRBV12-1

CDR3 protein: CASSYSDRGQPQHF
D gene: TRBD1
V gene: TRBV6-6

CDR3 protein: CASSMGTGKNYGYTF
D gene: TRBD1
V gene: TRBV11-2

CDR3 protein: CASSPAKIIGEQYF
D gene: .
V gene: TRBV2

CDR3 protein: CASSSRGTGLSGNTIYF
D gene: TRBD1
V gene: TRBV5-6

CDR3 protein: CASSQSGTSGFNEQFF
D gene: TRBD2
V gene: TRBV4-1

CDR3 protein: CATSLGGVSNTEAFF
D gene: .
V gene: TRBV5-1

CDR3 protein: CASSEALTENTIYF
D gene: .
V gene: TRBV6-1

CDR3 protein: CASSLGTGGNQPQHF
D gene: TRBD1
V gene: TRBV7-9

CDR3 protein: CASSHQTGVDGYTF
D gene: TRBD1
V gene: TRBV7-9

CDR3 protein: CAISAASGGAGETQYF
D gene: TRBD2
V gene: TRBV10-3

CDR3 protein: CATSEGTWGEQYF
D gene: .
V gene: TRBV24-1

CDR3 protein: CASSPRQGDGGELFF
D gene: TRBD1
V gene: TRBV18

CDR3 protein: CASSIGANGFQPQHF
D gene: .
V gene: TRBV19

CDR3 protein: CASSWTSGRQSRYEQYF
D gene: TRBD2
V gene: TRBV6-2/TRBV6-3

CDR3 protein: CASSYRLAGGNEQFF
D gene: TRBD2
V gene: TRBV6-5

CDR3 protein: CASSLGLGAGALQETQYF
D gene: .
V gene: TRBV7-3

CDR3 protein: CASTSNSRGHEKLFF
D gene: .
V gene: TRBV19

CDR3 protein: CASRDFLIAGGPGNIQYF
D gene: TRBD2
V gene: TRBV5-5

CDR3 protein: CASSAAEPDTQYF
D gene: .
V gene: TRBV7-2

CDR3 protein: CATSRGNYNEQFF
D gene: .
V gene: TRBV24-1

CDR3 protein: CASSLRTGTNSPLHF
D gene: .
V gene: TRBV7-2

CDR3 protein: CASSPDSYSGNTIYF
D gene: .
V gene: TRBV5-1

CDR3 protein: CSASTGQGTWDGYTF
D gene: TRBD1
V gene: TRBV20-1

CDR3 protein: CASSSGSGIYEQYF
D gene: TRBD2
V gene: TRBV6-2/TRBV6-3

CDR3 protein: CASSPSVLINTATFYGYTF
D gene: .
V gene: TRBV18

CDR3 protein: CASSATGDLRAAEAFF
D gene: .
V gene: TRBV9

CDR3 protein: CSVEKVIQGELFF
D gene: .
V gene: TRBV29-1

CDR3 protein: CASSQAGENQPQHF
D gene: .
V gene: TRBV3-1/TRBV3-2

CDR3 protein: CASSSTSGGAPETQYF
D gene: TRBD2
V gene: TRBV7-3

CDR3 protein: CASSEFRQGSQPQHF
D gene: TRBD1
V gene: TRBV2

CDR3 protein: CASSERGRNTQYF
D gene: .
V gene: TRBV6-1

CDR3 protein: CASSLVEGSESNEQYF
D gene: .
V gene: TRBV11-2

CDR3 protein: CASSAGTSGSTDTQYF
D gene: TRBD2
V gene: TRBV9

CDR3 protein: CASSPTVGGYTF
D gene: .
V gene: TRBV7-2

CDR3 protein: CASNLGSWGYTF
D gene: .
V gene: TRBV5-6

CDR3 protein: CAISESASGLYEQYF
D gene: TRBD2
V gene: TRBV10-3

CDR3 protein: CASSPGGRGEAFF
D gene: .
V gene: TRBV12-3/TRBV12-4

CDR3 protein: CASSELGDSHLF
D gene: .
V gene: TRBV2

CDR3 protein: CAWSVGNSGNTIYF
D gene: .
V gene: TRBV30

CDR3 protein: CATRTSGRSSYNEQFF
D gene: TRBD2
V gene: TRBV10-3

CDR3 protein: CASSLRGESYGYTF
D gene: .
V gene: TRBV3-1/TRBV3-2

CDR3 protein: CASRRGSDTEAFF
D gene: .
V gene: TRBV6-5

CDR3 protein: CAWSRGTYSYEQYF
D gene: .
V gene: TRBV30

CDR3 protein: CASSHATNTEAFF
D gene: .
V gene: TRBV3-1/TRBV3-2

CDR3 protein: CASRNRVLPEAFF
D gene: .
V gene: TRBV11-3

CDR3 protein: CAWSWGYGYTF
D gene: .
V gene: TRBV30